This T cell receptor (beta chain) stems from a study of blood T cell repertoires in COVID-19. Overall study context: Samples representing acute and convalescent COVID-19 were sourced from the United States, Italy and Spain. The analysed material was cDNA or gDNA that came from T cells, B-cell-depleted T cells, or PBMCs.

Participants, about 18 to 95 years old, spanned around 26 US areas. Authors' data handling: It was from reference gene primer amplification that nucleated cell counts were estimated. Assay: immunoSEQ multiplex PCR; the TCRdb copy retains only in-frame clones and omits some. From that table come the V and J calls and clone size; the DNA was used to work out D and trimming. The sample lists about 310,000 clones; roughly 89% were seen once. The sample was PBMCs or T cells enriched from blood (not recorded which). The TCR sequence derives from a woman aged 25 to 45 who had recovered from COVID-19.

The CDR3 nucleotides read TGTGCCATCAGTAATACAGGAACCTCCTACGAGCAGTACTTC. Amino acids: CAISNTGTSYEQYF. The rearrangement joins TRBV10-3 to TRBJ2-7; D may be TRBD1 (5 bases). CDR1 and CDR2 from the germline V gene are ENHRY and SYGVKD. This CDR3 comprises 14 residues. Trimming pared 5 bases from V and 0 bases from J, leaving 11 bases between.